This T cell receptor (beta chain) was identified in a study of blood T cell repertoires in COVID-19. In germline, CDR1 is SGHAT, CDR2 FQDESV (reference sequence). The length of the CDR3 is 13 residues. After removal of 4 bases from V and 5 bases from J, the junction contained 5 bases not matched to a gene. In the authors' workflow: Nucleated cell counts were estimated from reference gene primer amplification. Using immunoSEQ multiplex PCR, the repertoire was profiled, and TCRdb retains in-frame clones only, with some absent. The V and J calls and clone size were taken over from that table, and D and trimming were inferred from the DNA. The data contain about 54,000 clones, around 87% of them seen just once; the ten biggest clones take up 7% to 9.5%.

The specimen sequenced was peripheral blood. This receptor was identified in a man aged 45-60 years with active COVID-19. The chain links TRBV11-1 to TRBJ2-7, with 7 bases lining up with TRBD1. The DNA of the CDR3 is TGTGCCAGCAGCTCCCAAGGGGGCGACGAGCAGTACTTC. Protein sequence: CASSSQGGDEQYF.